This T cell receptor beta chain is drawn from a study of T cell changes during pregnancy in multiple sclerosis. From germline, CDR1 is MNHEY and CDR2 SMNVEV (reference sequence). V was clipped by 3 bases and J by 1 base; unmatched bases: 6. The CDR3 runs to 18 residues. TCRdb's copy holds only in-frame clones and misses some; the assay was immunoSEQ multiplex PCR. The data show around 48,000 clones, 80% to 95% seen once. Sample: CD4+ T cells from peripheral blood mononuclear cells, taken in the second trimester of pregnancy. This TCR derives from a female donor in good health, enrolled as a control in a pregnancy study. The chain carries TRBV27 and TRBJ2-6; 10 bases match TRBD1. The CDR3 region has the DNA TGTGCCAGCAGTTTTAAAGGACAGGGGGTTTCTGGGGCCAACGTCCTGACTTTC. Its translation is CASSFKGQGVSGANVLTF.